This T cell receptor beta chain was sequenced during a study of CD8+ T cells in alopecia areata. The wider study: Patients took tofacitinib for 6 to 18 months, followed by 6 drug-free months. Study results and caveats: Many expanded lesional clones persisted during tofacitinib (in both scalp and blood). Clonality in lesional scalp, especially alopecia totalis/universalis, exceeded that of normal scalp.

RNA was extracted and reverse transcribed into cDNA as the sequencing template. The repertoire was sequenced with immunoSEQ multiplex PCR; TCRdb's copy has only in-frame clones and lacks some. This table holds about 190,000 clones, around 56% found once. The CDR3 runs to 15 residues. CDR1 and CDR2 (germline): SGHTA, FQGNSA. Trimming left V 0 bases short and J 3 bases short, with 11 bases between. This clone was counted once. Its antigen is undetermined. Stated treatment: oral pan-JAK inhibitor, 5-10 mg twice daily. The sample in question was CD4+ T cells sorted from blood, obtained at week 4, from a patient treated with tofacitinib. The chain combines TRBV7-2 with TRBJ1-2, with D unclear. The sequence was collected from a human donor with alopecia areata. Here the CDR3 reads CASSLASGLDYGYTF. CDR3 in DNA: TGTGCCAGCAGCTTAGCTTCCGGCCTAGACTATGGCTACACCTTC.